The 6 T cell receptor beta chains listed next were all sequenced from one sample in a study of blood T cell repertoires in COVID-19. TCRdb's copy holds only in-frame clones and misses some; the assay was immunoSEQ multiplex PCR. The table lists 45,000 to 70,000 clones, about 73% of them singletons, with more than 15% in the top ten. The sequencing sample was made of peripheral blood. The receptor set was obtained from a woman between 50 and 59 years old with active or convalescent COVID-19.

The count of this clone is one. This chain links TRBV3-1 (or the pseudogene TRBV3-2) with TRBJ2-1; 14 bases are a match to TRBD2. Germline trimming cut 4 bases from V and 7 bases from J; bases unmatched to any gene: 6. CDR1 and CDR2 (germline): LGHDT, YNNKEL (reference sequence). This CDR3 spans 16 amino acids. The CDR3 coding sequence is TGTGCCAGCAGCCCCCAAAGGACTAGCGGGAGGAATGAGCAGTTCTTC. Encoded protein: CASSPQRTSGRNEQFF.

In this sample, this clone turned up a few times. The chain combines TRBV5-8 with TRBJ2-6; TRBD1 aligns across 7 bases. Germline trimming cut 3 bases from V and 0 bases from J; bases unmatched to any gene: 9. This CDR3 spans 18 amino acids. Looked up from germline, CDR1 is SGHTS and CDR2 is YDEGEE. The CDR3 sequence: CASSYPGQSFSGANVLTF. CDR3 DNA: TGTGCCAGCAGCTATCCGGGACAGAGTTTCTCTGGGGCCAACGTCCTGACTTTC. The full variable domain, completed using reference TRBV5-8 and TRBJ2-6, is EAGVTQSPTHLIKTRGQQATLRCSPISGHTSVYWYQQALGLGLQFLLWYDEGEERNRGNFPPRFSGRQFPNYSSELNVNALELEDSALYLCASSYPGQSFSGANVLTFGAGSRLTVL.

The chain recombines TRBV6-5 with TRBJ1-3, with no clear D. The CDR3 consists of 14 residues. Trimming took 5 bases from V and 0 from J, leaving 8 bases between them. CDR1 and CDR2 from the germline V gene are MNHEY and SVGAGI. The CDR3 DNA reads TGTGCCAGCAGTCAACCCAGCTCTGGAAACACCATATATTTT. Its protein product is CASSQPSSGNTIYF.

CDR3 protein: CASRRPFGEQYF. CDR3 DNA sequence: TGTGCCAGCAGGAGGCCGTTTGGCGAGCAGTACTTC. This chain joins TRBV6-5 and TRBJ2-7; no reliable D call. This CDR3 is built from 12 residues. Trimming cost V 6 bases and J 6 bases, with 12 bases left between them. From germline, CDR1 is MNHEY and CDR2 SVGAGI.

The rearrangement uses TRBV15 and TRBJ2-1; D unclear. With 0 bases removed from V and 7 bases from J, the gap between germline ends came to 13 bases. CDR3 size: 15 residues. In germline, CDR1 is LNHNV, CDR2 YYDKDF (reference sequence). In nucleotides, the CDR3 is TGTGCCACCAGCAGAGATCTTGGGCAAAGGAATGAGCAGTTCTTC. It yields the protein CATSRDLGQRNEQFF.

The chain is built from TRBV10-1 and TRBJ2-1, with TRBD2 as a possible D gene (6 bases). The CDR3 covers 15 residues. Germline CDR1 is WNHNN and CDR2 is SYGVQD (reference sequence). V gave up 3 bases and J gave up 10 bases, with 19 bases separating them. As DNA, the CDR3 is TGCGCCAGCAGTGACGGTAGCGGTCCTTATCGGGAGCAGTTCTTC. Its protein is CASSDGSGPYREQFF.